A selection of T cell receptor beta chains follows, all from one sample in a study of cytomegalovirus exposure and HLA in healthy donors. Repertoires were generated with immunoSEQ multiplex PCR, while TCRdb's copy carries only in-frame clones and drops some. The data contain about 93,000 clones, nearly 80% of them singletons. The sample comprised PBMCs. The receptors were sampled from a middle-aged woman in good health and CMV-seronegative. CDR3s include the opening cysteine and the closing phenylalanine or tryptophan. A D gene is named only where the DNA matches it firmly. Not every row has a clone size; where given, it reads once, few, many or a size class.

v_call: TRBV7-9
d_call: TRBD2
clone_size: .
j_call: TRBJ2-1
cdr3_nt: TGTGCCAGCAGCTTGGGACTAGCGGGATTAGGAGAGCAGTTCTTC
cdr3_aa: CASSLGLAGLGEQFF

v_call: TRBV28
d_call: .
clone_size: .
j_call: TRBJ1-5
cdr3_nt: TGTGCCAGCAGTTTGACGGGGGGAGGTAATCAGCCCCAGCATTTT
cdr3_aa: CASSLTGGGNQPQHF

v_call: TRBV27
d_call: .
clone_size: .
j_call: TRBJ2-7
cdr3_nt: TGTGCCAGCAGCCCGGACACCCCGACCCTATACGAGCAGTACTTC
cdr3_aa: CASSPDTPTLYEQYF

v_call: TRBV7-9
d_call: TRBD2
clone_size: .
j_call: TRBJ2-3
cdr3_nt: TGTGCCAGCAGCTTCCTACCACCGGGACTAGCCGAGGTTGCGCAGTATTTT
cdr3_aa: CASSFLPPGLAEVAQYF

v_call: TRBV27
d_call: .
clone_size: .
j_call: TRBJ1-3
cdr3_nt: TGTGCCAGCAGTTTAACAGGTCTTGGAAACACCATATATTTT
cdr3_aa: CASSLTGLGNTIYF

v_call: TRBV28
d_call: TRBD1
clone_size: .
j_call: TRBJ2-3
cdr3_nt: TGTGCCAGCACTCCCTGGACAGACAGGGGAGATACGCAGTATTTT
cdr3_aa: CASTPWTDRGDTQYF

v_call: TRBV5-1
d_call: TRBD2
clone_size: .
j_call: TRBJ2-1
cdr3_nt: TGCGCCAGCAGCTTGAGTGGGACTAGCGGGAGGTCGGCCTACAATGAGCAGTTCTTC
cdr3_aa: CASSLSGTSGRSAYNEQFF

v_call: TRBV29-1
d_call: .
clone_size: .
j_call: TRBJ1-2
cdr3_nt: TGCAGCGTTGACAGGGAAGACTATGGCTACACCTTC
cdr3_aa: CSVDREDYGYTF

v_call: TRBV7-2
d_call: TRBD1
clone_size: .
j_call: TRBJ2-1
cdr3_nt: TGTGCCAGCAGCTTAGTTGGACAGGGGGCCTATGAGCAGTTCTTC
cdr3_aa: CASSLVGQGAYEQFF

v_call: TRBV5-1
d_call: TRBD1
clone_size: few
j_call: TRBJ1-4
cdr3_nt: TGCGCCAGCAGCGCAAAACAGGGGGCTAATGAAAAACTGTTTTTT
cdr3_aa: CASSAKQGANEKLFF

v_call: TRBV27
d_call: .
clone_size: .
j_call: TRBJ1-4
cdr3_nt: TGTGCCAGCAGCAAGACAGTACTTGCAACTAATGAAAAACTGTTTTTT
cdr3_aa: CASSKTVLATNEKLFF

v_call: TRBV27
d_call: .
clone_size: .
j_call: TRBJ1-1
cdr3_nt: TGTGCCAGCAGTTTACGCGCGCCCTTTGAAGCTTTCTTT
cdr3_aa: CASSLRAPFEAFF

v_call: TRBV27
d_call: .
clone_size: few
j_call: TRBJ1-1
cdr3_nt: TGTGCCAGCAGTTTACAGGGCGGCACTGAAGCTTTCTTT
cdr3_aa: CASSLQGGTEAFF

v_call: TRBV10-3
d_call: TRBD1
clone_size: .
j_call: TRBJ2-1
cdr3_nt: TGTGCCATCAGTGAGTCCAGGGGGTCCTACAATGAGCAGTTCTTC
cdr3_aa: CAISESRGSYNEQFF

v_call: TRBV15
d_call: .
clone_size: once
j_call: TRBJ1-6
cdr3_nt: TGTGCCACCAGCAGAGATCAGGGTGGGAATTCACCCCTCCACTTT
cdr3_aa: CATSRDQGGNSPLHF

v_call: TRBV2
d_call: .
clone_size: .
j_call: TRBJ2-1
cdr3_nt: TGTGCCAGCAGCGCCGAGTCCTACAATGAGCAGTTCTTC
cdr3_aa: CASSAESYNEQFF

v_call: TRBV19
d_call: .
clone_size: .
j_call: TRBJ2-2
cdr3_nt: TGTGCCAGTAGTAAAATAGACAGGGAGGCCGGGGAGCTGTTTTTT
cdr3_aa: CASSKIDREAGELFF

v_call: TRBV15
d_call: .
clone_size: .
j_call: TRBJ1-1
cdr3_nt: TGTGCCACCAGCAGAGATAATCGCGCAGGGAAGGCTTTCTTT
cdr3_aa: CATSRDNRAGKAFF

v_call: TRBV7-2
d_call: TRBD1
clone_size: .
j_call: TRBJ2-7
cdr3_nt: TGTGCCAGCAGCAGGGACAGGAGCTCCTACGAGCAGTACTTC
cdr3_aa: CASSRDRSSYEQYF

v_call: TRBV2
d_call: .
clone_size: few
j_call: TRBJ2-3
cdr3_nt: TGTGCCAGCAGGAGTCGGCGGGGAGGACGGGATACGCAGTATTTT
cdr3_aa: CASRSRRGGRDTQYF

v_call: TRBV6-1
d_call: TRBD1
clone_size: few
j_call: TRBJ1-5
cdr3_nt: TGTGCCAGCACCGGACAGGGGACGCAGCCCCAGCATTTT
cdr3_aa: CASTGQGTQPQHF

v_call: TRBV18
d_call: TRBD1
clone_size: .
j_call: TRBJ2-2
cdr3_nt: TGTGCCAGCTCACCATTGGACAGGGTCATCACCGGGGAGCTGTTTTTT
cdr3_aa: CASSPLDRVITGELFF

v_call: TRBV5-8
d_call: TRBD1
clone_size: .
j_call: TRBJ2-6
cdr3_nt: TGTGCCAGCAGCATTCCGGGACAGGCTTACTCTGGGGCCAACGTCCTGACTTTC
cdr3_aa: CASSIPGQAYSGANVLTF

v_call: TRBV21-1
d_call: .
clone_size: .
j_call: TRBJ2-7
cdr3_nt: TGTGCCAGCAGCATGGCGGGGGGCATCTCCTACGAGCAGTACTTC
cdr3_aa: CASSMAGGISYEQYF

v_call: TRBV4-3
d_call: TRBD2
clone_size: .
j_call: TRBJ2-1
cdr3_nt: TGCGCCAGCAGCCAACGCGGGAGCAACAATGAGCAGTTCTTC
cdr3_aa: CASSQRGSNNEQFF

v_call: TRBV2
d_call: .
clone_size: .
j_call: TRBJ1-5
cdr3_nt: TGTGCCAGCAGTCAAGAGGGAGGGGTCGGTCAGCCCCAGCATTTT
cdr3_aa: CASSQEGGVGQPQHF

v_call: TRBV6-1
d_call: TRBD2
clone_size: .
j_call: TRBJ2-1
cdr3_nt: TGTGCCAGCACCCAGGGGACTAGCGGGAGCGATGAGCAGTTCTTC
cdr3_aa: CASTQGTSGSDEQFF

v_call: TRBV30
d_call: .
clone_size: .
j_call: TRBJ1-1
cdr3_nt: TGTGCCTGGAGGAGGAGGAACACTGAAGCTTTCTTT
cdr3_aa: CAWRRRNTEAFF

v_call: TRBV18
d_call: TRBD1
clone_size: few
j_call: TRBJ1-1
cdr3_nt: TGTGCCAGCTCACCCTCCTTGACAGGGTTGAACACTGAAGCTTTCTTT
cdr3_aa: CASSPSLTGLNTEAFF

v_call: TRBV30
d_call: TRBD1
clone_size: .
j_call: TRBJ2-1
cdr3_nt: TGTGCCTGGCGGAGGGGACAGGGTGGAGATGAGCAGTTCTTC
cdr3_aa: CAWRRGQGGDEQFF

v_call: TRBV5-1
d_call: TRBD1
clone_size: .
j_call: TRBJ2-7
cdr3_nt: TGCGCCAGCAGACCCGGGACAGATCGCGAGCAGTACTTC
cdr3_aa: CASRPGTDREQYF

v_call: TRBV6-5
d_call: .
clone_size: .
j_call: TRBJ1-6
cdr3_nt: TGTGCCAGCAGTCCCGACCCTGGGAGTTCACCCCTCCACTTT
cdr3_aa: CASSPDPGSSPLHF

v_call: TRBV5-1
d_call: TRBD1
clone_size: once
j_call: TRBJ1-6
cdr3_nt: TGCGCCAGCAGCTTGGCAGGGACAGGCTCCTATAATTCACCCCTCCACTTT
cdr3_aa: CASSLAGTGSYNSPLHF

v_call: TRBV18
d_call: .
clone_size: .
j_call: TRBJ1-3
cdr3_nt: TGTGCCAGCTCACCACCGATCTCTCTAGGCGCTGGAAACACCATATATTTT
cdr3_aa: CASSPPISLGAGNTIYF

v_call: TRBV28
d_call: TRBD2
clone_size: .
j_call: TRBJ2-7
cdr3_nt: TGTGCCAGCAGTACTAGCGGGGGCTACGAGCAGTACTTC
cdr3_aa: CASSTSGGYEQYF

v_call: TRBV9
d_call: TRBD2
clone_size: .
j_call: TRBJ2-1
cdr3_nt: TGTGCCAGCAGCGCTAGCGGGACCCCGTACAATGAGCAGTTCTTC
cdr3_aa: CASSASGTPYNEQFF

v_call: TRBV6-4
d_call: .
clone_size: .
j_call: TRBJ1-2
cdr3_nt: TGTGCCAGCAGTGCGGGAGGATTCTATGGCTACACCTTC
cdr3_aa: CASSAGGFYGYTF

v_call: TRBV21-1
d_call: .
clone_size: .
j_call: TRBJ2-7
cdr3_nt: TGTGCCAGCAGCAAAGCGTGTCGAATACTTAAGGGGCCTTCCTACGAGCAGTACTTC
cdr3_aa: CASSKACRILKGPSYEQYF